These 11 T cell receptor beta chains were all obtained from the same sample, sequenced in a study of CD8+CD57+ T cells in acquired aplastic anemia. Flow cytometry had shown expanded CD8+CD57+ cells in the patients chosen for sequencing. TCR beta VDJ and CDR3 profiling used genomic DNA as template. TCRdb itself ran the reads through MiXCR, one entry per CDR3 protein. Of roughly 160,000 distinct CDR3 sequences detected, 40% to 50% appear once; the ten largest clones hold approximately 3%. The sequencing sample was made of sorted CD4+, CD8+, or CD8+CD57+ T cells (not recorded which) from PBMCs. The source is a human donor with aplastic anemia.

The rearrangement links TRBV2 to TRBJ1-1, with D possibly matching TRBD1 (5 bases). V lost 3 bases to trimming and J lost 10 bases, with 9 bases between them. CDR1 is SNHLY and CDR2 is FYNNEI in the germline V gene. The CDR3 consists of 11 residues. The CDR3 spells CASSEEGVAFF. The CDR3 coding sequence is TGTGCCAGCAGTGAGGAAGGGGTAGCTTTCTTT.

This chain links TRBV18 with TRBJ2-4; the D call may be TRBD1 or TRBD2 (6 bases each). V shed 4 bases and J shed 5 bases, with 15 bases lying between them. The V gene's germline CDR1 is KGHSH and CDR2 LQKENI. This CDR3 spans 15 amino acids. CDR3 sequence: CASSRRNGGENIQYF. CDR3 sequence (DNA): TGTGCCAGCTCACGAAGAAACGGGGGCGAAAACATTCAGTACTTC.

Ten or more counts support this clonotype. The chain links TRBV6-1 to TRBJ1-6; tentative D call: TRBD1 (6 bases). V lost 7 bases to trimming and J lost 10 bases, with 17 bases between them. CDR1 and CDR2 (germline): MNHNS, SASEGT. CDR3 length equals 14 residues. CDR3 in amino acids: CASIRRTADSPLHF. The CDR3 DNA is TGTGCCAGCATAAGGAGGACAGCCGACTCACCCCTCCACTTT.

This CDR3 is CASSYDSVGGLNYGYTF. The CDR3 coding sequence is TGTGCCAGCAGCTACGACAGCGTAGGAGGGCTGAACTATGGCTACACCTTC. This rearrangement joins TRBV5-4 to TRBJ1-2, with a weak D call TRBD1 (5 bases). Trimming stripped 3 bases from V and 2 bases from J, with 20 bases between. Germline V gene data show CDR1 as SGHNT and CDR2 as YYREEE (reference sequence). The CDR3 extends over 17 amino acids.

This clonotype was picked up many times. The chain employs TRBV6-1 and TRBJ2-7; D gene unclear. CDR1 MNHNS and CDR2 SASEGT come from the germline V gene. This CDR3 spans 12 amino acids. V was clipped by 7 bases and J by 2 bases, with 9 bases between them. The chain's CDR3 is CASTGRTYEQYF. The DNA for the CDR3 is TGTGCCAGCACCGGTAGGACCTACGAGCAGTACTTC.

This clonotype occurred many times. The chain recombines TRBV5-1 with TRBJ1-3; D perhaps matches TRBD1 (5 bases). The CDR3 totals 13 residues. The V end lost 7 bases, the J end lost 0 bases, and 8 bases lay between the germline ends. Germline CDR1 reads SGHRS; CDR2 reads YFSETQ. CDR3 bases: TGCGCCAGCTCCGACAGCTCTGGAAACACCATATATTTT. Protein: CASSDSSGNTIYF.

In this sample, this clonotype turned up many times. The chain couples TRBV6-5 to TRBJ2-5; 13 nucleotides align to TRBD2. This CDR3 region has 16 residues. Germline V CDR1 and CDR2: MNHEY, SVGAGI. J gave up 5 bases and V 0 bases, and 3 bases lay outside the gene matches. The CDR3 DNA follows: TGTGCCAGCAGTTACTCCGGACTAGCGGGAGAGGAGACCCAGTACTTC. This encodes CASSYSGLAGEETQYF.

This clonotype was seen a handful of times. The chain recombines TRBV7-3 with TRBJ2-1; D not certain. The CDR3 is 14 residues long. CDR1 is SGHTA, CDR2 FQGTGA, per germline. Trimming took 0 bases from V and 4 from J, leaving 7 bases between them. The CDR3 protein is CASSLTPRYNEQFF. DNA for the CDR3: TGTGCCAGCAGCTTAACCCCTCGATACAATGAGCAGTTCTTC. The full variable domain, with the rest looked up from reference TRBV7-3 and TRBJ2-1, is GAGVSQTPSNKVTEKGKYVELRCDPISGHTALYWYRQSLGQGPEFLIYFQGTGAADDSGLPNDRFFAVRPEGSVSTLKIQRTERGDSAVYLCASSLTPRYNEQFFGPGTRLTVL.

The chain has TRBV27 and TRBJ2-7; TRBD2 aligns across 9 bases. The CDR3 spans 14 residues. Germline CDR1 MNHEY, CDR2 SMNVEV (reference sequence). Trimming cost V 5 bases and J 2 bases; bases outside gene matches: 4. The DNA of the CDR3 is TGTGCCAGCAGTGCGTCTAGCGGGGCCTACGAGCAGTACTTC. As protein: CASSASSGAYEQYF.

This chain joins TRBV7-8 and TRBJ1-3; D unclear. This CDR3 contains 12 residues. Between the trimmed V and J ends, which lost 5 bases and 4 bases, there was a span of 6 bases. From germline, CDR1 is SGHVS and CDR2 FQNEAQ. The DNA for the CDR3 is TGTGCCAGCAGCCCCGGGGGAAACACCATATATTTT. Its protein product is CASSPGGNTIYF.

This sequence joins TRBV3-1 and TRBJ2-1, with no clear D. Germline assignment: CDR1 LGHDT and CDR2 YNNKEL (reference sequence). V dropped 0 bases and J dropped 0 bases, with 12 bases sitting between them. This CDR3 spans 17 amino acids. The CDR3 reads CASSQDYPTSSYNEQFF. DNA of the CDR3: TGTGCCAGCAGCCAAGACTACCCTACGAGCTCCTACAATGAGCAGTTCTTC.